These 21 T cell receptor beta chains were sequenced from one sample in a study of graft-versus-host responses after intestinal transplantation. Here immunoSEQ multiplex PCR was the method, and the copy in TCRdb shows in-frame clones only, minus some. The sample contains fewer than 25,000 clones, roughly 72% of which appear only once. Processing released intraepithelial and lamina propria lymphocytes from the graft tissue. Sequenced material: ileum tissue, taken 12 days after intestinal transplant. The receptors originated from a human patient who received an intestinal transplant, so some T cells may come from the graft donor.

This rearrangement joins TRBV6-5 to TRBJ2-7; D not certain. CDR3 length equals 14 residues. V dropped 5 bases and J dropped 5 bases, with 16 bases sitting between them. Germline CDR1 is MNHEY and CDR2 is SVGAGI. The CDR3 is CASSPWAGLHEQYF. The CDR3 bases are TGTGCCAGCAGTCCTTGGGCAGGCCTCCACGAGCAGTACTTC.

The rearrangement links TRBV7-8 to TRBJ2-1; D unresolved. This CDR3 comprises 16 residues. V was pared by 2 bases and J by 5 bases, with 16 bases between. From germline, CDR1 is SGHVS and CDR2 FQNEAQ. CDR3 sequence: CASSLNRLLDHNEQFF. The CDR3 coding sequence is TGTGCCAGCAGCTTAAATCGGCTGCTAGACCACAATGAGCAGTTCTTC.

The rearrangement links TRBV7-9 to TRBJ1-2; 9 nucleotides agree with TRBD1. Germline CDR1 and CDR2: SEHNR and FQNEAQ (reference sequence). J was trimmed by 7 bases and V by 3 bases; bases with no gene match: 3. This CDR3 comprises 13 residues. For the CDR3, the DNA is TGTGCCAGCAGCTTGGGACAGGGAGGTGGCTACACCTTC. Protein: CASSLGQGGGYTF.

This chain joins TRBV11-2 and TRBJ1-2; maybe TRBD1 (6 bases). The CDR3 consists of 14 residues. Deletions cut 1 base from V and 2 bases from J, with 8 bases between. The germline V gene has CDR1 SGHAT and CDR2 FQNNGV. CDR3 DNA: TGTGCCAGCAGCTTAGGGGGGCTCAACTATGGCTACACCTTC. This codes for CASSLGGLNYGYTF.

J is TRBJ2-5 and V is TRBV27; D remains unclear. Germline loops: CDR1 MNHEY, CDR2 SMNVEV (reference sequence). This CDR3 has 15 residues. V was cut by 3 bases and J by 2 bases, with 13 bases left in between. CDR3 protein: CASSLETPPQETQYF. CDR3 bases: TGTGCCAGCAGTTTGGAGACTCCCCCGCAAGAGACCCAGTACTTC.

This clone was recorded a few times. The chain carries TRBV6-6 and TRBJ2-7, with 7 bases aligning to TRBD1. Trimming at V came to 6 bases and at J to 4 bases, leaving 9 bases not matched to a gene. This CDR3 region has 14 residues. Germline V lookup: CDR1 MNHNY, CDR2 SVGAGI (reference sequence). CDR3 sequence reads: CASRYGQATYEQYF. For the CDR3, the DNA is TGTGCCAGCAGGTATGGACAGGCTACTTACGAGCAGTACTTC.

This chain joins TRBV27 and TRBJ1-1, with D hard to call. The length of the CDR3 is 11 residues. Germline lookup yields CDR1 MNHEY and CDR2 SMNVEV (reference sequence). Deletions cut 7 bases from V and 4 bases from J, with 7 bases between. The chain's CDR3 is CASMSVTEAFF. In DNA form, the CDR3 reads TGTGCCAGCATGTCGGTCACTGAAGCTTTCTTT.

The gene calls are TRBV7-9 and TRBJ2-2; D unclear. The germline V gene encodes CDR1 SEHNR and CDR2 FQNEAQ (reference sequence). The CDR3 is made up of 13 amino acids. V shed 7 bases and J shed 6 bases, with 12 bases lying between them. DNA for the CDR3: TGTGCCAGCACCGAAAGCGAGGCCGGGGAGCTGTTTTTT. Protein sequence: CASTESEAGELFF. The variable domain in full, completed from reference TRBV7-9 and TRBJ2-2, reads DTGVSQNPRHKITKRGQNVTFRCDPISEHNRLYWYRQTLGQGPEFLTYFQNEAQLEKSRLLSDRFSAERPKGSFSTLEIQRTEQGDSAMYLCASTESEAGELFFGEGSRLTVL.

The genes are TRBV4-1 and TRBJ1-1, with a tentative D call TRBD1 (6 bases). Germline values: CDR1 MGHRA, CDR2 YSYEKL. The CDR3 consists of 13 residues. V lost 1 base and J lost 5, with 8 bases in between. The CDR3 DNA is TGCGCCAGCAGCCAAGTCCAGGGGACTGAAGCTTTCTTT. Amino acids: CASSQVQGTEAFF.

The chain recombines TRBV9 with TRBJ1-3; D is unclear. The V gene's germline CDR1 is SGDLS and CDR2 YYNGEE. CDR3 size: 14 residues. Trimming removed 4 bases from V and 3 bases from J, with 11 bases in between. CDR3 residues: CASSPILLGNTIYF. CDR3 bases: TGTGCCAGCAGCCCTATTCTCCTTGGAAACACCATATATTTT.

A few counts support this clone. The chain joins TRBV6-1 to TRBJ2-2; 7 bases are a match to TRBD2. CDR1 and CDR2 from the germline V gene are MNHNS and SASEGT. V shed 7 bases and J 7 bases; nucleotides not matched to a gene: 6. The CDR3 consists of 13 residues. The CDR3 coding sequence is TGTGCCAGCATCGGCGGGGGAATCGGGGAGCTGTTTTTT. Residues: CASIGGGIGELFF.

The chain couples TRBV5-8 to TRBJ2-5; the D is unclear. The germline V gene has CDR1 SGHTS and CDR2 YDEGEE. CDR3 size: 12 residues. V lost 1 base and J 7 bases, leaving 8 bases between the germline ends. CDR3 DNA: TGTGCCAGCAGCTTGTACGGAGTGACCCAGTACTTC. It translates to CASSLYGVTQYF.

This clone is categorized as medium-sized. The chain uses TRBV4-1 and TRBJ2-1, with TRBD2 matching 9 bases. J lost 9 bases, V lost 4 bases, and 10 bases had no gene match. Germline V gene lookup returns CDR1 MGHRA and CDR2 YSYEKL. The CDR3 is 15 residues long. CDR3 bases: TGCGCCAGCAGCCCCCGGACTAGCGAGGGTAGTGAGCAGTTCTTC. Translating gives CASSPRTSEGSEQFF.

The rearrangement links TRBV19 to TRBJ1-6, with D tentatively TRBD1 (5 bases). The CDR3 consists of 14 residues. V gave up 7 bases and J gave up 7 bases, with 14 bases separating them. Germline-derived CDR1 and CDR2 are LNHDA and SQIVND (reference sequence). The CDR3, as DNA: TGTGCCAGTACCCCGGGGACTCTCAATTCACCCCTCCACTTT. Translation gives CASTPGTLNSPLHF.

This clone has just a few counts. The chain joins TRBV27 to TRBJ2-4; 8 nucleotides agree with TRBD2. The germline gives CDR1 MNHEY, CDR2 SMNVEV (reference sequence). The length of the CDR3 is 17 residues. Trimming at V came to 5 bases and at J to 0 bases, leaving 9 bases not matched to a gene. The CDR3 DNA follows: TGTGCCAGCAGTCCCCGGGGGGGGGTTTTAGCCAAAAACATTCAGTACTTC. It encodes CASSPRGGVLAKNIQYF.

As DNA, the CDR3 is TGTGCCAGCAGCGTAAATGGGGAGGGATTCTCCTACAATGAGCAGTTCTTC. It is translated as CASSVNGEGFSYNEQFF. This rearrangement joins TRBV9 to TRBJ2-1; TRBD2 aligns across 7 bases. The CDR3 is 17 amino acids. V dropped 1 base and J dropped 0; count of bases not matched to a gene: 7. Per the germline V gene, CDR1 is SGDLS and CDR2 is YYNGEE.

The chain combines TRBV13 with TRBJ2-7, with a possible D match to TRBD1 (5 bases). CDR3 length: 15 residues. Trimming took off 5 bases at V and 7 bases at J, with 21 bases between the two ends. Germline V gene data show CDR1 as PRHDT and CDR2 as FYEKMQ (reference sequence). The CDR3 DNA sequence: TGTGCCAGCAGCCTTTGGGGTACAGGAACGATTGAGCAGTACTTC. This encodes CASSLWGTGTIEQYF.

The chain combines TRBV4-2 with TRBJ2-5; D is unresolved. CDR3 length: 17 residues. V was pared by 4 bases and J by 5 bases, with 23 bases between. Germline V gene sequence: CDR1 LGHNA, CDR2 YNFKEQ. In DNA, the CDR3 is TGTGCCAGCAGCCCCAACCGAGACGTGGCCGGGTCCGAGACCCAGTACTTC. This encodes CASSPNRDVAGSETQYF.

The chain combines TRBV5-1 with TRBJ2-3; 12 nucleotides align to TRBD1. The trim removed 2 bases at V and 6 bases at J, leaving 4 bases unmatched. The germline V gene has CDR1 SGHRS and CDR2 YFSETQ. This CDR3 spans 15 amino acids. The CDR3 region is CASSFGTGGADTQYF. The CDR3 nucleotides read TGCGCCAGCAGCTTCGGGACAGGGGGCGCGGATACGCAGTATTTT.

This clone was detected only once. The gene calls are TRBV6-6 and TRBJ2-7; weak D call: TRBD2 (5 bases). The CDR3 length is 13 residues. Germline V CDR1 and CDR2: MNHNY, SVGAGI (reference sequence). The germline V and J ends were trimmed by 0 bases and 2 bases, with 5 bases remaining between them. The CDR3 nucleotides are TGTGCCAGCAGTTACTCCGGGACCTACGAGCAGTACTTC. Protein: CASSYSGTYEQYF.

This chain joins TRBV28 and TRBJ1-1; no clear D. Germline V gene data show CDR1 as MDHEN and CDR2 as SYDVKM. Trimming shortened V by 7 bases and J by 11 bases, and 14 bases separated the two germline ends. This CDR3 comprises 11 residues. The CDR3 DNA reads TGTGCCAGCACTCTTCCAGGTCGGGCTTTCTTT. It encodes CASTLPGRAFF.